This T cell receptor beta chain was profiled in a study of neoadjuvant nivolumab and ipilimumab in lung cancer (dated by TCRdb to about 2020). Regarding the complete study: Nivolumab was given at 3 mg/kg intravenously on days 1, 15 and 29, and the combination arm added ipilimumab 1 mg/kg on day 1 only. The major pathologic response (MPR) rate in the intention-to-treat population in each study arm was designated as the primary trial endpoint. In the trial, almost 45 patients with operable NSCLC were treated, of whom approximately 23 were randomized to nivolumab monotherapy and roughly 20 to nivolumab plus ipilimumab. The study compared TCR repertoires in pretherapy (baseline) peripheral blood with TCR repertoires in tumors resected at surgery following neoadjuvant immune checkpoint blockade. Seven patients had matched pretherapy and resected tumor pairs analyzed, with four treated with nivolumab and three with nivolumab plus ipilimumab. The research as a whole found: Resected tumors had greater TCR richness and clonality than tumor-adjacent uninvolved lung, and increases were observed in more dual-therapy-treated tumors. A small number of samples underwent TCR sequencing. From pretherapy to surgery, tumor T-cell richness and clonality increased in three of three dual-therapy tumors but in only two of four nivolumab-treated tumors. Richness in tumors resected after neoadjuvant therapy showed a positive correlation with pretherapy blood TCR richness (Spearman R ~ 0.78). No significant correlation was found between TCR clonality and pathologic tumor regression, and only one major-pathologic-response sample was available for the clonality analysis.

Turning to this clone: Its antigen target is currently unknown. Qualities for individual bases were not recorded, and no much larger clone is one base off.

What the time point label conveys for this sample: at surgical resection after neoadjuvant nivolumab +/- ipilimumab. The samples were taken from NEOSTAR, a phase 2 randomized trial in operable NSCLC that tested neoadjuvant nivolumab or nivolumab plus ipilimumab, followed by surgery. Preparation of the library involved the immunoSEQ multiplex PCR assay. In the authors' own workflow: Repertoires were summarized by richness and clonality, and significantly expanded and contracted clones were identified between pre- and post-therapy samples. Here the immuneACCESS table is served through TCRdb, limited to in-frame sequences with V and J called. Missing clones are a known gap in these copies; in checked studies unresolved V genes cover under half, and the rest lacks a known reason. That table gives V, J and clone size, and the DNA gave D and trimming. The sample contains around 4,500 clones, more than 60% of them found a single time. The biggest ten clones account for approximately 10% of the sample.

Sequences were derived from tumor tissue, sampled after neoadjuvant nivolumab, alone or with ipilimumab, at or shortly before surgery. This clonotype was sampled from an adult with non-small cell lung cancer.

CDR3 reads: CASSLVGAGNPETQYF. The nucleotide sequence reads as follows: TGTGCCAGCAGCTTAGTAGGAGCGGGGAACCCAGAGACCCAGTACTTC. The rearrangement combines TRBV7-2 with TRBJ2-5; 7 central nucleotides agree with TRBD2. At the junction V is shortened by 1 base and J by 4 bases; bases outside the gene matches: 9. CDR1 SGHTA and CDR2 FQGNSA are derived from the germline V gene. The CDR3 spans 16 residues, from the cysteine through the phenylalanine. The CDR3 DNA has 48 bases and is translated from base 1.